The T cell receptor beta chain described here comes from a study of cytomegalovirus exposure and HLA in healthy donors listed by TCRdb under 2017. Concerning the study at large: According to an earlier analysis of 587 of the donors, some 170 million T cells yielded some 120 million unique TCR beta sequences and around 300 Gb of sequence data. An early release that covered some 630 HLA-typed donors contained approximately 300 gigabases of sequencing data and 65 million to 100 million unique TCR sequences. The genetic ancestry cluster associated with self-reported Caucasian donors included over 80% of the approximately 410 genotyped donors. The study aimed to test whether signatures of past pathogen exposure could be identified by cataloging public T cell receptors. The T cell repertoires of around 670 subjects were profiled by immunosequencing and related to cytomegalovirus serostatus. In addition to the first cohort of 650 to 800 subjects, a separate validation cohort of 130 or so different subjects was used. To predict cytomegalovirus infection status, the study brought together high-throughput TCR immunosequencing, statistical association of individual TCRs with disease status, and machine learning. A later analysis re-analyzed previously published TCR beta repertoires from about 730 donors and added high-resolution HLA genotyping to study TCR occurrence patterns. The later analysis used no new phenotypic data to find candidate immune exposures, relying instead on TCR beta sequences and their occurrence across donors. An earlier analysis of approximately 640 of the donors applied high-throughput TCR beta sequencing to assess whether each TCR beta V gene segment acted as functional or pseudogenic. Alongside the repertoire data, information on donor age, sex, ethnicity and CMV serostatus was compiled. Genome-wide SNP genotypes for about 65% of the roughly 700 donors were used in a later genetic analysis, which treated that subset as a discovery cohort. Every repertoire in the discovery cohort had been generated on one and the same sequencing platform. HLA typing covered class I and class II loci at four-digit resolution. Typing coverage differed by locus: A, B, C, DRB1 and DQB1 were typed in about 629-630 donors, DQA1 in roughly 500, DPA1 in around 610, and DPB1 in just under 480. Roughly five DR-DQ haplotypes were handled as single units for association and clustering, since linkage in the cohort was strong. On average, roughly 250,000 unique TCR beta nucleotide sequences were sequenced per donor among a few hundred genotyped donors of the cohort, with roughly 20% of those sequences being non-productive.

The library was made by the immunoSEQ multiplex PCR assay. A mixture of 60 forward primers for TCR Vbeta segments and 13 reverse primers for TCR Jbeta segments was used in the multiplex PCR. A multiplex PCR assay on genomic DNA amplified the CDR3 region of rearranged TCR beta genes. The Illumina HiSeq System was used to sequence the amplified TCR beta libraries as 87-base-pair reads. As for how the authors treated the data: Across the 500 to 700 repertoires, a later analysis counted approximately 83 million unique TCR beta chains, around 10 million of which were shared by at least two donors. To remove PCR and sequencing errors, raw reads were error-corrected and collapsed into unique sequences using a nearest-neighbor algorithm that merged closely related sequences. V, D and J gene segments were assigned by aligning CDR3 sequences to IMGT reference sequences. For a sequence to be retained, a match of at least six nucleotides to both a V gene segment and a J gene segment was required. Rearrangements were classified as productive when the CDR3 lacked stop codons and remained in frame with V and J, and all other rearrangements were classified as non-productive. Following IMGT convention, CDR3 was defined as the stretch from the second conserved V-encoded cysteine to the conserved J-encoded phenylalanine. The earlier analysis of about 590 of the donors excluded sequences that lacked an unambiguous match to a single V gene segment. An earlier analysis of 587 of the donors called V segments functional above 56.7% productive rearrangements and segregating when the between-donor standard deviation exceeded 5%. To diagnose cytomegalovirus status from the catalog of TCR beta chain sequences, a statistical classification framework was built. V and J gene assignment, in a later analysis, came from comparing TCR nucleotide sequences with IMGT/GENE-DB human TR gene sequences. The TCRdist pipeline was used in a later analysis to assign CDR3 sequences and most-parsimonious VDJ recombination scenarios. In a later analysis, each TCR beta chain was defined by its CDR3 amino acid sequence together with its V-gene family, and reads lacking a unique V-gene family were excluded. As a way to deal with suspected cross-contamination and a sequencing artifact, a later analysis dropped more than 500 nucleotide sequences that were highly shared and had low generation probability. A later analysis calculated a clonal expansion index for each public chain from normalized within-repertoire ranks of inferred template counts. A later analysis computed generation probabilities with a VDJ recombination model fitted to out-of-frame rearrangements, and checked the results against IGoR. A later analysis scored TCR-TCR, TCR-HLA and TCR-CMV co-occurrence with hypergeometric tests, applying a repertoire-size bias correction to TCR pairs. A later analysis estimated false discovery rates by permuting HLA or CMV assignments 20 times. In a later analysis, co-occurring TCRs were grouped using DBSCAN, and TCRdist sequence similarity was added for clustering within HLA-allele-positive subsets. Repertoires with fewer than 30,000 or more than 120,000 public chains, plus five repertoires with anomalous nucleotide sharing, were excluded from co-occurrence clustering. The clones in this table, taken by TCRdb from immuneACCESS, are in-frame only. Not every clone is retained; where verified, under half of the shortfall comes from an unresolved V gene, and the cause of the rest is unknown. V and J calls and clone size come straight from that table; D and trimming were deduced from the DNA. The sample table records roughly 180,000 clones; 75% to 80% of these occur just once. In total, the top ten clones hold around 6% of the sample.

In total, fewer than 750 healthy bone marrow donors made up the cohort. At the time of sampling, all cohort members were nominally healthy, though unrecorded immune exposures were likely present. The donor was CMV seropositive and was included in the group of 270 or so seropositive cohort members. Each donor provided a peripheral blood sample, and peripheral blood mononuclear cells were used for TCR beta sequencing. Genomic DNA extraction from the blood cell samples was performed with the Qiagen DNeasy Blood Extraction Kit. Broad study findings and their caveats: Assigning TCR associations to individual alleles was difficult when HLA alleles, especially DR and DQ, strongly co-occurred. A group of highly shared sequence variants was considered likely to be a technical artifact of the sequencing pipeline. Because HLA typing was unavailable for some donors at each locus, only the typed subset was used in association tests. Broadly in line with IMGT annotations, most TCR beta V segments showed up in productive rearrangements about 90% or about 30% of the time in an earlier analysis of 587 of the donors. Most TCR sequences were seen in very few donors, while some public TCRs were found in many individuals. In a later analysis, HLA-associated TCR beta chains showed more clonal expansion and lower generation probabilities than non-associated chains that were equally common. In a later analysis, most CMV-associated TCR beta chains were found to appear HLA-restricted, with HLA associations seemingly driven largely by CMV exposure. The study gave a list of 150 to 200 TCR beta chains associated with cytomegalovirus. CMV serostatus was the only immune exposure information available for the cohort. Roughly uniform sequencing depth across donors was assumed in presence/absence analyses, although this assumption may not hold. In a later genetic analysis, fewer N-insertions in productive TCRs were reported among donors in an Asian-associated ancestry cluster than the roughly 700-donor mean. Some IMGT-functional V segments, including TRBV6-2 and TRBV6-3, could not be told apart with the 87-base-pair reads, so those segments were excluded. The cohort was sequenced for TCR beta chains only, and without alpha or paired-chain data the features that could be detected were limited. A later analysis associated some 17,000 TCR beta sequences with specific HLA alleles at a false discovery rate of 0.05. Because counts were too low, some 16 rarely observed V segments, including chromosome 9 orphons, were excluded from the earlier analysis of 587 of the donors. A further reported finding was that TCR beta sequences accurately predicted the HLA-A and HLA-B alleles for most subjects in the first cohort. The classifier was reported to diagnose cytomegalovirus status with high specificity and sensitivity in both the original and validation cohorts. In a later analysis, several top co-occurrence clusters were reported to appear linked to parvovirus B19, influenza, CMV and Epstein-Barr virus. A few of the identified cytomegalovirus-associated TCR beta chains were confirmed in vitro to be specific for cytomegalovirus antigens. Correlated functional status among segregating V segments might be attributable to linkage disequilibrium, but an unknown experimental factor could not be ruled out. In a later analysis, TCR association rates were found to vary across HLA loci, with the most associated TCRs seen for DRB1 alleles and the fewest for HLA-C alleles. A later genetic analysis associated a missense DCLRE1C variant with V-gene and J-gene trimming of TCR beta chains, and an independent cohort replicated the association. According to the authors, the approach could potentially be generalized to other disease states and immunological phenotypes.

Turning to this clone: Its cognate antigen has yet to be identified. No base qualities exist here, and no much larger clone lies one base off it.

Reading the germline V gene gives CDR1 SQVTM and CDR2 ANQGSEA. The CDR3 spans 15 residues, from the cysteine through the phenylalanine. Just the 45-base CDR3 DNA is kept, in frame starting at base 1. V lost 5 bases and J lost 4 bases, and the count of bases not matched to a germline gene is 12. Recombination connected TRBV29-1 to TRBJ1-1; 8 junctional bases match TRBD1. This clonotype originated in a woman aged 25 to 39 in good health and CMV-seropositive. Material: PBMCs. The nucleotide sequence is TGCAGCGTTCGGGCAGGGGGCGGGGGCGGCACTGAAGCTTTCTTT. The translation is CSVRAGGGGGTEAFF.